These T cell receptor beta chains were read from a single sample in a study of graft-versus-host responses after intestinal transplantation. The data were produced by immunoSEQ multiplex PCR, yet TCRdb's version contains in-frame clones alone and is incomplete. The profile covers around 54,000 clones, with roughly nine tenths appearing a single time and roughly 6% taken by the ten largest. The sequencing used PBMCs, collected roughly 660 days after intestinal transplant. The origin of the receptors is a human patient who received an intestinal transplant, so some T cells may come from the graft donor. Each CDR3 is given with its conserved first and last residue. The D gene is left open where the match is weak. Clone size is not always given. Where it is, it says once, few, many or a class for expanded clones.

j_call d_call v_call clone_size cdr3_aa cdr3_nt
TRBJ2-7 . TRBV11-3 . CASTAGTPYEQYF TGTGCCAGCACTGCCGGGACCCCCTACGAGCAGTACTTC
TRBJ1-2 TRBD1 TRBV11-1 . CASSRSDRAYGYTF TGTGCCAGCAGCCGAAGCGACAGGGCTTATGGCTACACCTTC
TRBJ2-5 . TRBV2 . CASSGEEGETQYF TGTGCCAGCAGTGGTGAGGAGGGGGAGACCCAGTACTTC
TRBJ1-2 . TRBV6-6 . CASSYSPGLYYGYTF TGTGCCAGCAGTTACTCGCCAGGGTTGTACTATGGCTACACCTTC
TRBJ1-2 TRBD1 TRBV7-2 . CASSSPGQSLNYGYTF TGTGCCAGCAGCTCACCGGGACAGTCTCTAAACTATGGCTACACCTTC
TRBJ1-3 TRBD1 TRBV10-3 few CAISQGQGGNTIYF TGTGCCATCAGTCAGGGACAGGGCGGAAACACCATATATTTT
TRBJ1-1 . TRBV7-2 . CASSLSGLGLYTEAFF TGTGCCAGCAGTTTAAGTGGATTGGGCCTCTACACTGAAGCTTTCTTT
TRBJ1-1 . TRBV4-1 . CASSQVAGAEAFF TGCGCCAGCAGCCAAGTTGCGGGTGCTGAAGCTTTCTTT
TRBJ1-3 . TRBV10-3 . CATTTAGDTIYF TGTGCCACCACGACTGCGGGGGACACCATATATTTT
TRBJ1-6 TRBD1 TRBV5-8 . CASSLGQGNSPLHF TGTGCCAGCAGCTTGGGACAGGGCAATTCACCCCTCCACTTT
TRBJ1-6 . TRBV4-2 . CASSQGDRSYNSPLHF TGTGCCAGCAGCCAAGGTGATCGCTCCTATAATTCACCCCTCCACTTT
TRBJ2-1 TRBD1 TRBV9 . CASGNEGQVNNEQFF TGTGCCAGCGGGAATGAAGGACAGGTAAACAATGAGCAGTTCTTC
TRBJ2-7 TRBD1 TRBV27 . CASRKSGTGVSYEQYF TGTGCCAGCAGAAAATCCGGGACAGGGGTGTCCTACGAGCAGTACTTC
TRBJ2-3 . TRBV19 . CASSLEGGAADTQYF TGTGCCAGTAGCCTCGAGGGGGGGGCAGCAGATACGCAGTATTTT
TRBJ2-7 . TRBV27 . CASSLTESYEQYF TGTGCCAGCAGTTTGACAGAATCCTACGAGCAGTACTTC